This T cell receptor beta chain emerged from a study of T-cell memory formation after mild COVID-19. Looking at the study overall: TCR clusters were mostly confined to one donor each.

TCRdb reanalysed the 5' RACE reads using MiXCR and keeps one entry per CDR3 protein. Among some 120,000 distinct CDR3 sequences listed, over 15% were seen once. This clonotype was found many times. The source of this sequence is a man between 18 and 29 years old who had mild COVID-19 (a few samples of this study predate the infection). Cell type and time point are not known. Sequencing used PBMCs or a T cell subset sorted from them (not recorded which).

The CDR3 region is CASSAWTGSTDTQYF. In DNA, the CDR3 is TGCGCCAGCAGCGCATGGACAGGGAGCACAGATACGCAGTATTTT. This chain connects TRBV5-1 to TRBJ2-3; 8 bases match TRBD1. In germline, CDR1 is SGHRS, CDR2 YFSETQ. The CDR3 runs to 15 residues. J was trimmed by 0 bases and V by 4 bases; bases with no gene match: 4.